The next 3 T cell receptor beta chains were all read from a single sample in a study of early T cells in non-severe SARS-CoV-2 infection (dated by TCRdb to the early 2020s). The method behind the library was 5' RACE. The run used a NextSeq 500. TCRdb applied fastp at Q25 and MiXCR to the public reads, then kept only in-frame beta chains. Every CDR3 protein is listed once, alongside the most common genes and DNA of its rows. For this sample the table gives tens of thousands of distinct CDR3 sequences, of which around 6.6% were detected only once. The ten largest make up about 3% of the sample. The material sequenced was whole blood. Source of these receptors: an adult who was a healthcare worker with PCR-confirmed SARS-CoV-2 infection or an uninfected control (not recorded which).

The chain carries TRBV12-3 or TRBV12-4 and TRBJ1-1; D gene unclear. V was pared by 3 bases and J by 0 bases, with 11 bases between. This CDR3 has 15 amino acids. The CDR3 region has the DNA TGTGCCAGCAGTTTTATAGGCAGGATGAACACTGAAGCTTTCTTT. It specifies CASSFIGRMNTEAFF.

This clonotype was detected ten times or more. CDR3 in amino acids: CASSVGSSGNTIYF. In nucleotides, the CDR3 is TGTGCCAGCAGCGTAGGGAGCTCTGGAAACACCATATATTTT. The rearrangement joins TRBV9 to TRBJ1-3; D gene uncertain. Germline CDR1 and CDR2: SGDLS and YYNGEE. The CDR3 has 14 amino acids. Trimming removed 0 bases from V and 0 bases from J, with 4 bases in between.

Many counts were recorded for this clonotype. This chain links TRBV29-1 with TRBJ2-3, with 8 bases fitting TRBD1. The CDR3 is 15 amino acids. Losses at the gene ends were 6 bases for V and 1 base for J; bases not matched to a gene: 9. Germline values: CDR1 SQVTM, CDR2 ANQGSEA. CDR3 nucleotide sequence: TGCAGCGTCTCCTTACAGGGGGACGGCACAGATACGCAGTATTTT. Encoded protein: CSVSLQGDGTDTQYF.